This T cell receptor (beta chain) was identified in a study of CD8+ T cells in alopecia areata. As regards this clone: Its antigen is currently unknown.

Regarding treatment: oral pan-JAK inhibitor, 5-10 mg twice daily. Investigators sorted PBMCs to obtain both CD4+ and CD8+ T cells. Study-wide findings and caveats: Under tofacitinib, fewer expanded CD8+ clones appeared among the top 100 scalp clones. Scalp lesions, especially in alopecia totalis/universalis, had higher clonality than normal scalp. Although TCR sharing was seen in mice, sharing across patients was less clear, possibly for HLA-related reasons.

Extraction and reverse transcription of RNA yielded cDNA as the sequencing template. Produced via immunoSEQ multiplex PCR; TCRdb's table is partial and in-frame only. The sample has about 160,000 clones, less than 70% seen once. Germline CDR1 reads LGHNA; CDR2 reads YNFKEQ. This CDR3 has 14 amino acids. The ends were cut back, 5 bases at V and 2 bases at J, with 12 bases in the middle. The sequence was obtained from a human donor with alopecia areata. The chain carries TRBV4-2 and TRBJ2-5, with D uncertain. This sample comprised CD4+ T cells sorted from blood, obtained at week 4, from a patient treated with tofacitinib. Written as DNA, the CDR3 is TGTGCCAGCAGCTTAGACTCTACACAAGAGACCCAGTACTTC. This translates into CASSLDSTQETQYF.